This TCR beta chain was identified in a study of blood T cell repertoires in COVID-19. Study as a whole: Donors in the United States, Italy and Spain gave samples during acute or convalescent COVID-19.

Sequenced by immunoSEQ multiplex PCR; TCRdb stores in-frame clones only, minus some. The sample has about 200,000 clones; 70% to 90% are singletons. The germline V gene has CDR1 MNHEY and CDR2 SMNVEV (reference sequence). V lost 2 bases, J lost 4 bases, and 8 bases stayed unmatched. The CDR3 has 16 residues. Sequencing was carried out using peripheral blood. The TCR was taken from a man aged 45 to 65 with acute or convalescent COVID-19. The V gene is TRBV27, the J gene TRBJ1-5, with TRBD1 matching 7 bases. For the CDR3, the DNA is TGTGCCAGCAGTTTAAGTCCCACAGGGGTAAATCAGCCCCAGCATTTT. Amino acids: CASSLSPTGVNQPQHF.